This TCR beta chain was captured in a study of blood T cell repertoires in COVID-19. Study in general: Italy, Spain and the United States were the sources of the convalescent and acute COVID-19 samples.

The protocol was immunoSEQ multiplex PCR, while the TCRdb copy is restricted to in-frame clones and leaves out a portion. The sample yields roughly 120,000 clones, roughly nine tenths seen once. V was clipped by 4 bases and J by 6 bases, with 13 bases between them. CDR1 is MGHDK and CDR2 is SYGVNS in the germline V gene. The CDR3 runs 15 residues. V usage is TRBV25-1 and J usage is TRBJ1-6; D call uncertain. This sequence originates from a man aged 50 to 59 with active COVID-19. Sequenced sample: peripheral blood. The CDR3 region has the DNA TGTGCCAGCAGTGTCGGGTCGAGGGCTAATTCACCCCTCCACTTT. Protein product: CASSVGSRANSPLHF.